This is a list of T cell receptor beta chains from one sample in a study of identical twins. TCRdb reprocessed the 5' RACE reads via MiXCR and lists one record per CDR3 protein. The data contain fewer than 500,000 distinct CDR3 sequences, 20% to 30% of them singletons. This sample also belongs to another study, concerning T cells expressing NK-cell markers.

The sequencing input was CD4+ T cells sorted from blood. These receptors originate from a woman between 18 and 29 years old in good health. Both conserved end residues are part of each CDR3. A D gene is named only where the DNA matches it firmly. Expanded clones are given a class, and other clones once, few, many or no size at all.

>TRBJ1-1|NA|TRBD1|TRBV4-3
CASSQERGRDTEAFF
TGCGCCAGCAGCCAGGAAAGGGGGCGCGACACTGAAGCTTTCTTT
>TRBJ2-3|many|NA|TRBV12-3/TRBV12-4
CASSLVDTQYF
TGTGCCAGCAGTTTAGTAGATACGCAGTATTTT
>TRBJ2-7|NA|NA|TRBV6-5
CASSYSLAGTYEQYF
TGTGCCAGCAGTTACTCGCTCGCCGGAACCTACGAGCAGTACTTC
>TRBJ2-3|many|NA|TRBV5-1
CASSLRRADTQYF
TGTGCCAGCAGTTTAAGGCGCGCAGATACGCAGTATTTT
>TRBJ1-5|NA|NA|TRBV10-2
CASRDRYGSPQHF
TGCGCCAGCAGAGACAGGTACGGGTCGCCCCAGCATTTT
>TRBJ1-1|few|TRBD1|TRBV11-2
CASSPQGTTEAFF
TGTGCCAGCAGCCCACAGGGGACCACTGAAGCTTTCTTT
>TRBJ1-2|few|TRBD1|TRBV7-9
CASSEAGDSYGYTF
TGTGCCAGCAGCGAAGCCGGGGACAGCTATGGCTACACCTTC
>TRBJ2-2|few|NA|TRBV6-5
CASSYWLSMTGELFF
TGTGCCAGCAGTTACTGGTTGTCGATGACCGGGGAGCTGTTTTTT
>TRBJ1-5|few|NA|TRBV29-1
CSVRTGGSNQPQHF
TGCAGCGTGAGGACTGGGGGTAGCAATCAGCCCCAGCATTTT
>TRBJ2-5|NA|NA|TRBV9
CASSPPLGAQETQYF
TGTGCCAGCAGCCCCCCGTTGGGAGCACAAGAGACCCAGTACTTC
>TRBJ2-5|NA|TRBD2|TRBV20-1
CSARETSGETQYF
TGCAGTGCTAGAGAGACTAGCGGAGAGACCCAGTACTTC
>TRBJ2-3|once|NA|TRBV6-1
CATRWAGHTDTQYF
TGTGCCACCCGGTGGGCGGGGCACACAGATACGCAGTATTTT
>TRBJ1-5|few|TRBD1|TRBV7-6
CASSLDLGQGLTQPQHF
TGTGCCAGCAGCTTAGATCTGGGACAGGGCTTAACTCAGCCCCAGCATTTT
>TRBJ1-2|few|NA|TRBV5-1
CASSPSRQYGYTF
TGCGCCAGCAGCCCCAGCAGGCAGTATGGCTACACCTTC
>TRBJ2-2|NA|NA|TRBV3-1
CASSQVDTGELFF
TGTGCCAGCAGCCAAGTGGACACCGGGGAGCTGTTTTTT
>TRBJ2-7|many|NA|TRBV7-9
CASSLSTRYEQYF
TGTGCCAGCAGCTTAAGCACCCGCTACGAGCAGTACTTC
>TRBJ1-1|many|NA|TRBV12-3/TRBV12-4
CASSFTGHTEAFF
TGTGCCAGCAGTTTCACCGGACACACTGAAGCTTTCTTT
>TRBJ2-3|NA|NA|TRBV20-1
CSARDPITDTQYF
TGCAGTGCTAGAGATCCCATCACAGATACGCAGTATTTT
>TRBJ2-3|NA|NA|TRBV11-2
CASSSLFASTDTQYF
TGTGCCAGCAGCTCCTTGTTTGCTAGCACAGATACGCAGTATTTT
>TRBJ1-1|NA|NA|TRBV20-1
CSARPQGPNTEAFF
TGCAGTGCTAGGCCTCAGGGCCCCAACACTGAAGCTTTCTTT
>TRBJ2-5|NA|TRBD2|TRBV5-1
CASSLLAGKETQYF
TGCGCCAGCAGCTTACTAGCGGGAAAAGAGACCCAGTACTTC
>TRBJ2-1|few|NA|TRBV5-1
CASSFTSGGNGEQFF
TGCGCCAGCAGCTTTACTAGTGGCGGTAATGGTGAGCAGTTCTTC
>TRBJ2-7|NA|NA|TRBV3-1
CASSQLDTAYEQYF
TGTGCCAGCAGCCAACTCGACACCGCCTACGAGCAGTACTTC
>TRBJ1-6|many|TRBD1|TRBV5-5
CASSPWTGGDSPLHF
TGTGCCAGCAGCCCGTGGACAGGGGGTGATTCACCCCTCCACTTT
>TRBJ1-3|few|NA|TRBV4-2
CASSQEARGRGNTIYF
TGTGCCAGCAGCCAAGAAGCCCGGGGCAGAGGAAACACCATATATTTT
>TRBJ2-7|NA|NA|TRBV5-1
CASSAVTGVREQYF
TGCGCCAGTTCCGCTGTGACGGGGGTGAGGGAGCAGTACTTC
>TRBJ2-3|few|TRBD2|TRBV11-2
CASPPLSGTSTDTQYF
TGTGCCAGCCCTCCTCTTAGCGGGACTAGCACAGATACGCAGTATTTT
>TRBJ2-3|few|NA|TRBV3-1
CASSQERGIFRGTQYF
TGTGCCAGCAGCCAAGAAAGAGGGATATTTCGAGGTACGCAGTATTTT